The rows below give T cell receptor beta chains drawn from one sample of a study of response to subunit inactivated influenza vaccine. Each CDR3 protein gets one entry after TCRdb re-called the RT-PCR reads with MiXCR. The sample records a few hundred thousand distinct CDR3 sequences, about 10% being singletons. The source was PBMCs from blood, collected roughly 46 days after vaccination. The receptor source for this set is a man aged 50 or older who received an inactivated influenza vaccine. The CDR3 runs from the conserved cysteine through the conserved F or W. The D gene is left open where the match is weak. Only part of the rows carry a size: once, few, many, or a class if the clone is expanded.

j_call clone_size d_call v_call cdr3_nt cdr3_aa
TRBJ1-2 few NA TRBV12-3/TRBV12-4 TGTGCCAGCAGTTTAGGGCAGAGAAAGAACTATGGCTACACCTTC CASSLGQRKNYGYTF
TRBJ1-2 few TRBD1 TRBV28 TGTGCCAGCAGTTTATACGGACAGGGGTCCTATGGCTACACCTTC CASSLYGQGSYGYTF
TRBJ2-7 NA NA TRBV12-3/TRBV12-4 TGTGCCAGCAGTTTTGGGGTCGGCTCCTACGAGCAGTACTTC CASSFGVGSYEQYF
TRBJ2-1 NA TRBD2 TRBV7-6 TGTGCCAGCAGCTTAGTCGGGACTAGCGGGGGTCCGGAGCAGTTCTTC CASSLVGTSGGPEQFF
TRBJ1-2 NA NA TRBV11-2 TGTGCCAGCAGCTTAGTGGGTTTGGCAATCGGCTATGGCTACACCTTC CASSLVGLAIGYGYTF
TRBJ1-2 few NA TRBV25-1 TGTGCCAGCAGTGGATACACAGGGACAGGCTACACCTTC CASSGYTGTGYTF
TRBJ2-7 NA NA TRBV5-6 TGTGCCTGCACCCTCACTGGCGCGCCGACCTACGAGCAGTACTTC CACTLTGAPTYEQYF
TRBJ2-1 few NA TRBV29-1 TGCAGCGTTAAACAGGGAAACCCCTACAATGAGCAGTTCTTC CSVKQGNPYNEQFF
TRBJ1-2 many NA TRBV28 TGTGCCAGCAGTTTATCGAGAGGGAACTATGGCTACACCTTC CASSLSRGNYGYTF
TRBJ2-5 NA TRBD1 TRBV7-8 TGTGCCAGCAGCCATCGTCGGGACAGGAGGGGAGAGACCCAGTACTTC CASSHRRDRRGETQYF
TRBJ2-3 NA NA TRBV3-1 TGTGCCAGCAGCCAAGGTAGCGTGGTTACGCAGTATTTT CASSQGSVVTQYF
TRBJ1-2 NA NA TRBV6-5 TGTGCCAGCAGTTACTCCCTTCCAGGGGGCTACACCTTC CASSYSLPGGYTF
TRBJ1-6 few TRBD1 TRBV7-2 TGTGCCAGCAGCTTAGACAGGGGATTCAATTCACCCCTCCACTTT CASSLDRGFNSPLHF
TRBJ2-3 NA TRBD1 TRBV12-5 TGTGCTAGTGGTTTGGTACTCACGGGACAGGGGACAGATACGCAGTATTTT CASGLVLTGQGTDTQYF
TRBJ1-4 few NA TRBV20-1 TGCAGTGCTAGAGGGGGAACAGGGAGTGGAAAACTGTTTTTT CSARGGTGSGKLFF
TRBJ2-5 NA NA TRBV28 TGTGCCAGCAGTCTCGAAGGGCAAGAGACCCAGTACTTC CASSLEGQETQYF
TRBJ2-5 many TRBD2 TRBV10-3 TGTGCCATCAGTGGACTAGCGGGAGCGTTACAAGAGACCCAGTACTTC CAISGLAGALQETQYF
TRBJ2-1 many NA TRBV7-9 TGTGCCAGCAGCTTAGCGAATCTGATACATGAGCAGTTCTTC CASSLANLIHEQFF
TRBJ2-2 NA TRBD2 TRBV4-2 TGTGCCAGCAGCCAACCCCCGTGGCAGCGGGGGGGCGTCATTACCGGGGAGCTGTTTTTT CASSQPPWQRGGVITGELFF
TRBJ1-5 many TRBD1 TRBV12-3/TRBV12-4 TGTGCCAGCAGGTCCGGACAGGGCAGCAATCAGCCCCAGCATTTT CASRSGQGSNQPQHF
TRBJ2-7 NA NA TRBV5-4 TGTGCCAGCAGCTTGGCAGGGGGGAGGGTTTCCGAGCAGTACTTC CASSLAGGRVSEQYF
TRBJ1-2 NA TRBD1 TRBV20-1 TGCAGTGCTAGAGATCACAGGGGGCCCCACTACACCTTC CSARDHRGPHYTF
TRBJ2-4 NA NA TRBV5-5 TGTGCCAGCAGCTTGGTGGCAGGGCAGGCCAAAAACATTCAGTACTTC CASSLVAGQAKNIQYF
TRBJ2-4 many TRBD1 TRBV11-2 TGTGCCAGTAGGGACAGTTTAGCCAAAAACATTCAGTACTTC CASRDSLAKNIQYF
TRBJ1-5 many NA TRBV20-1 TGCAGTGCCGGAGACCTACCGGGGCAGCCCCAGCATTTT CSAGDLPGQPQHF
TRBJ2-1 many TRBD2 TRBV3-1 TGTGCCAGCAGCCCGGGACTAGCGGGAAACAATGAGCAGTTCTTC CASSPGLAGNNEQFF
TRBJ2-2 many TRBD1 TRBV29-1 TGCAGCGTTGAGGACAGGGAATCCCCCGGGGAGCTGTTTTTT CSVEDRESPGELFF
TRBJ1-1 NA TRBD1 TRBV20-1 TGCAGTGCTAGGCAGGGGGTGATGAGGACTGAAGCTTTCTTT CSARQGVMRTEAFF
TRBJ1-4 NA NA TRBV5-1 TGCGCCAGCAGCTCTACATCAGAAAAACTGTTTTTT CASSSTSEKLFF
TRBJ2-7 NA NA TRBV27 TGTGCCAGCAGTTTATTCCCTTCGGTGGCCTACGAGCAGTACTTC CASSLFPSVAYEQYF
TRBJ2-5 NA NA TRBV3-1 TGTGCCAGCAGCCACCTCGCCCGGGGGAGTCAAGAGACCCAGTACTTC CASSHLARGSQETQYF
TRBJ2-7 many TRBD2 TRBV5-1 TGCGCCAGCAGCCAGGGGACTAGCGGATACGAGCAGTACTTC CASSQGTSGYEQYF
TRBJ2-1 few NA TRBV18 TGTGCCAGCTCACCGGACAGTTCCTACAATGAGCAGTTCTTC CASSPDSSYNEQFF
TRBJ2-5 few NA TRBV12-3/TRBV12-4 TGTGCCAGCAGTTTAGCAAATCGGCCAGAAGAGACCCAGTACTTC CASSLANRPEETQYF
TRBJ1-1 few NA TRBV15 TGTGCCACCAGCAGGGTAGTTGCAGCTGAAGCTTTCTTT CATSRVVAAEAFF
TRBJ2-2 NA NA TRBV11-2 TGTGCCAGCAGCTTGGGATTTGGGGCCGGGGAGCTGTTTTTT CASSLGFGAGELFF
TRBJ2-7 few TRBD1 TRBV5-1 TGCGCCAGCAGCTCCGCAGGGACAGGCCTCTCCTACGAGCAGTACTTC CASSSAGTGLSYEQYF
TRBJ2-1 NA TRBD1 TRBV3-1 TGTGCCAGCAGCCAAGTCCCCGTCGACAGGGGGCCCTACAATGAGCAGTTCTTC CASSQVPVDRGPYNEQFF
TRBJ1-1 few NA TRBV27 TGTGCCAGCAGTACCCAACAGGGTTGGAGCACTGAAGCTTTCTTT CASSTQQGWSTEAFF
TRBJ1-2 many TRBD1 TRBV7-2 TGTGCCAGCAGCCCGGGCACAGGGGAGCTCTCTGGCTACACCTTC CASSPGTGELSGYTF
TRBJ2-2 NA NA TRBV9 TGTGCCAGCACCCTAACTGAGCTTACCGGGGAGCTGTTTTTT CASTLTELTGELFF
TRBJ1-3 few NA TRBV4-2 TGTGCCAGCAGCCAAGTCGAGGTATTCGGAAACACCATATATTTT CASSQVEVFGNTIYF
TRBJ2-1 few TRBD2 TRBV4-3 TGCGCCAGCAGCCAAGAAGGCCGGGGCGGGGGTGAGCAGTTCTTC CASSQEGRGGGEQFF
TRBJ2-5 few NA TRBV12-3/TRBV12-4 TGTGCCAGCAGCCCCGAGGTAGTTAAAGAGACCCAGTACTTC CASSPEVVKETQYF
TRBJ2-2 NA NA TRBV18 TGTGCCAGCTCACCTGTGGGCAGAACTACCGGGGAGCTGTTTTTT CASSPVGRTTGELFF
TRBJ1-5 NA TRBD1 TRBV6-2/TRBV6-3 TGTGCCAGCAATTCCAGGGGGAAAAATCAGCCCCAGCATTTT CASNSRGKNQPQHF
TRBJ2-3 NA TRBD2 TRBV11-2 TGTGCCAGCAGCTTAGGTCTGCTAGCGGGGGGGTCCGCAGATACGCAGTATTTT CASSLGLLAGGSADTQYF
TRBJ2-7 few NA TRBV5-5 TGTGCCAGCAGCTTGGAGGGTTTTTACAACGAGCAGTACTTC CASSLEGFYNEQYF
TRBJ2-5 NA NA TRBV2 TGTGCCAGCAGTGAGGTGGAAGAGACCCAGTACTTC CASSEVEETQYF
TRBJ1-5 NA NA TRBV27 TGTGCCAGCAGTTTAGGGGGCCATCAGCCCCAGCATTTT CASSLGGHQPQHF
TRBJ2-2 NA NA TRBV18 TGTGCCAGCTCACCCGGACCCCCGGCAGGGATGGACACCGGGGAGCTGTTTTTT CASSPGPPAGMDTGELFF
TRBJ2-7 few NA TRBV29-1 TGCAGCGTTGAAGAAACAGGGGCGGGGATCTACGAGCAGTACTTC CSVEETGAGIYEQYF
TRBJ2-1 NA NA TRBV6-2/TRBV6-3 TGTGCCAGCAGTTTGTTTGTCAATGAGCAGTTCTTC CASSLFVNEQFF
TRBJ1-1 NA NA TRBV5-1 TGCGCCAGCAGCTTGCATGGGGGCTCTGAAGCTTTCTTT CASSLHGGSEAFF
TRBJ2-5 NA TRBD1 TRBV20-1 TGCAGTGCTAGGAGTCGGGACAGGGGAGGATTGGAGACCCAGTACTTC CSARSRDRGGLETQYF
TRBJ2-2 NA NA TRBV6-5 TGTGCCAGCAGTTATATCGGCGGGGAGCTGTTTTTT CASSYIGGELFF
TRBJ1-6 NA NA TRBV20-1 TGCAGTGCTAGAGATGGGGGGAGAGGTTCACCCCTCCACTTT CSARDGGRGSPLHF
TRBJ2-3 NA TRBD2 TRBV27 TGTGCCAGCAGAAGGACTAGCTGGCCCCACACAGATACGCAGTATTTT CASRRTSWPHTDTQYF
TRBJ2-3 NA NA TRBV5-1 TGCGCCAGCAGTTGGGCGGCGCGGGAACTCACAGATACGCAGTATTTT CASSWAARELTDTQYF